This TCR beta chain was obtained from a study of CD8 T cells in ankylosing spondylitis. Study-wide points: Reportedly, significant enrichment of disease-linked clones occurred in matched ankylosing spondylitis synovial fluid. Characteristic, it appeared, of ankylosing spondylitis blood was a TCR beta motif of eight highly homologous variants.

TCRdb used MiXCR to reprocess the 5' RACE reads, holding one entry per CDR3 protein. This sample has approximately 300,000 distinct CDR3 sequences; 8% occur once, and the top ten carry roughly 15%. Notes on this clonotype: No antigen is known for it.

The sample taken for sequencing was blood, either unsorted or a sorted T cell fraction (not recorded which). The clonotype originates from a male donor with ankylosing spondylitis.

The CDR3 protein is CATSEPRQGKYEQYF. The CDR3 region has the DNA TGTGCCACCAGTGAACCCCGACAGGGCAAATACGAGCAGTACTTC. V gene TRBV24-1 combines with J gene TRBJ2-7; TRBD1 aligns across 7 bases. The CDR3 extends over 15 amino acids. Germline CDR1 and CDR2: KGHDR and SFDVKD. J gave up 4 bases and V 4 bases, and 9 bases lay outside the gene matches.